Sequencing of this T cell receptor (beta chain) was carried out in a study of memory CD4+ T cells and cytomegalovirus serostatus (dated by TCRdb to the late 2010s). Regarding the research as a whole: The cohort comprised about 33 healthy Belgian adults, 9 CMV seropositive and about 25 CMV seronegative. CD4+ memory TCRbeta repertoires of a Belgian cohort with known cytomegalovirus serostatus were sequenced in order to replicate a published TCR-based CMV serostatus classifier. The paper as a whole reports these results and caveats: The results were interpreted as suggesting that the CMV-associated TCR signature is largely present in the CD4+ memory repertoire. Among the 160 or so previously reported CMV-associated TCRbeta sequences, 65 to 85 showed up in the CD4+ memory repertoires, with each one found in between one and five individuals. For CMV serostatus prediction, a median bootstrapped AUC of about 0.95 was reached with the original framework, and a median bootstrapped AUC of approximately 0.89 was reached with a US-trained random forest. On the Belgian cohort, the classifier built on the original framework reached a median bootstrapped AUC of approximately 0.94, with a 95% CI of 0.76-1.00. Only CD4+CD45RO+ memory cells were sequenced, unlike the original study, which covered naive and memory CD4+ and CD8+ populations.

For this clone: Its antigen is still unknown. No base-level quality is on record; no much larger clone is a single base apart.

Genomic DNA was extracted from sorted cells with the Quick-DNA Microprep Kit. Amplification of TCRbeta DNA was done with the immunoSEQ hsTCRbeta kit, following the protocol from the manufacturer. TCRbeta libraries were sequenced on an Illumina MiSeq instrument. The study's own analysis went as follows. Removing out-of-frame sequences left 2 million to 2.5 million distinct TCRbeta sequences, an average of approximately 61,000 per individual. Two values were used to score each individual: the count of 164 previously reported CMV-associated TCRbeta sequences and the total count of productive distinct TCRbeta sequences. A beta-binomial model was reimplemented in Python, and scikit-learn random forests with default parameters were trained on US cohort data. Classifier performance on the Belgian cohort was summarized as median AUC with percentile confidence intervals calculated over 10,000 bootstrap iterations. Held by TCRdb, this immuneACCESS table contains in-frame sequences only and omits some clones. Under half of the omission traces to an unresolved V gene where checked; the cause of the rest is unknown. The V and J calls and clone size were taken over from that table, and D and trimming were inferred from the DNA. This sample comprises about 61,000 clones, around four fifths of them detected only once. The ten largest clones add up to about 1% of the sample.

Single viable CD3+CD4+CD8-CD45RO+ cells were sorted as memory CD4+ T cells on a FACSAria II. To determine CMV serostatus, a Roche Elecsys assay was used that detects serum IgG against CMV pp150, pp28, p38 and p52. Once the samples were thawed, total CD4+ T cells were enriched through positive selection using CD4 magnetic microbeads. The samples came from a separate study whose specific focus was interrogating the CD4+ T cell memory repertoire. Peripheral blood mononuclear cells were isolated and cryopreserved following standard operating procedures; serum was stored at -80 °C. The staining used CD3-PerCP (BW264/56), CD4-APC (RPA-T4), CD45RO-PE (UCHT1) and CD8-Pacific Orange (3B5) antibodies, and Sytox blue was used to exclude non-viable cells. The CDR1 and CDR2 encoded by the germline V gene are SGDLS and YYNGEE. Taken from cysteine to phenylalanine, the CDR3 has 15 residues. Of all the DNA, just the CDR3 is kept, 45 bases in frame from base 1. V is cut back by 3 bases and J by 4 bases, with 7 bases in the junction unmatched.

Sequences were obtained from memory CD4+ T cells from blood. This receptor was taken from an adult in good health and CMV-seronegative. The rearrangement combines TRBV9 with TRBJ2-7; a stretch of 10 junction bases matches TRBD1. The CDR3: CASSARPGQGYEQYF. In nucleotide form, the sequence is TGTGCCAGCAGCGCCAGACCGGGACAGGGGTACGAGCAGTACTTC.